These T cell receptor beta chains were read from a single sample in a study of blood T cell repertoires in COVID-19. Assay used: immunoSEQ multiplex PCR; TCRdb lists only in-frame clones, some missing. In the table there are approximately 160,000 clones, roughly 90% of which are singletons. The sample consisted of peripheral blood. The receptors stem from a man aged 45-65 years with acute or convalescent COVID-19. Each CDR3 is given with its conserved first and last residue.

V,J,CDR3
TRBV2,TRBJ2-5,CASSEGGLGIGTQYF
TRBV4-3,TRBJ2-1,CASSQDPGRNNEQFF
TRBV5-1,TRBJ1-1,CASSPGQEGTEAFF
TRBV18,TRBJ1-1,CASSSGQQEAFF
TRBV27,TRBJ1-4,CASSLGGRSNNEKLFF
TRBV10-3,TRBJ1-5,CAISDSSGNQPQHF
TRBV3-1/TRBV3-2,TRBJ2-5,CASSQVTNQETQYF
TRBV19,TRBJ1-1,CASSLTGTGGTEAFF
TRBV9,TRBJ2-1,CASSVEGGRLAAYNEQFF
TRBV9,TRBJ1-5,CARLCGPYSNQPQHF
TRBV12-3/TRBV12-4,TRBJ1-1,CASSLRGGEAFF
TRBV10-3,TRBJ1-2,CAISETRGGYTF
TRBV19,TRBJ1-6,CASNVMSSYNSPLHF
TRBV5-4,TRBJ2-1,CASSFWRQSYNEQFF
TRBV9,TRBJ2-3,CASSEVPSGTDTQYF
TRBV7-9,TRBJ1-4,CASSLGVGGARTNEKLFF
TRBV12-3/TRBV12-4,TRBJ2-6,CAISIGANVLTF
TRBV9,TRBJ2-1,CASSPRTSGDQHEQFF
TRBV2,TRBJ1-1,CASSEGRGAFF
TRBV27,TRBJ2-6,CASSLFGRRAGANVLTF
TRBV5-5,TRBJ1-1,CASSGRVMNTEAFF
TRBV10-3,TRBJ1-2,CAISQDGGIYGYTF
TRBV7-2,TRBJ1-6,CASSPAGTGFSPLHF
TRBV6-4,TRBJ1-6,CASRERVWDNSPLHF
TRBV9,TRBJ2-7,CASSNGTGAYEQYF
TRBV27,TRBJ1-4,CASGGWGFNEKLFF
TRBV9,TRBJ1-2,CASSVQGAGGYTF
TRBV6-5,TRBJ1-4,CASSRQGTNEKLFF
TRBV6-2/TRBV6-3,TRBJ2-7,CASSGTSGTYEQYF
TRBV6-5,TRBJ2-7,CASSPGTGYDEQYF
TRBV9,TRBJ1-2,CASSVGAGGYTF
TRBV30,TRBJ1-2,CAWSVTRTGQTGYGYTF
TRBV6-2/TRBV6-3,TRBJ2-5,CASSYVLQYQETQYF
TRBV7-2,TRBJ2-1,CASSQQAGQSYNEQFF
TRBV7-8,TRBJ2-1,CASSLTRLAATYNEQFF
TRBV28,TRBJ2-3,CASSLGGGGVFLQYF
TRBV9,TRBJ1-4,CASRSPRGQLNEKLFF
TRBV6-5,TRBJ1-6,CASSYSTGLGSLLHF
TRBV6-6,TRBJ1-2,CASSYMTAANYGYTF
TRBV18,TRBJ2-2,CASSRAGRSGELFF
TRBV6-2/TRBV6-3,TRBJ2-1,CASSDNRGSTYNEQFF
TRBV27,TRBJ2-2,CASSVRGRPGELFF
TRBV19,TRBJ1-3,CASGTGGTGNTIYF
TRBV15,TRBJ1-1,CATSKGGGGAFF
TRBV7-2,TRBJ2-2,CASSLKTGGTGELFF
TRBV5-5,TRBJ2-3,CASSSQGTDTQYF
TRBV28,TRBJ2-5,CASSPNQGGETQYF
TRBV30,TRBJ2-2,CAWIRRGRMSGELFF
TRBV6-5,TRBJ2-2,CASSFRQGNGELFF
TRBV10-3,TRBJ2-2,CAIKDRGPGELFF
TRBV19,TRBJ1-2,CASRMGQERDYTF
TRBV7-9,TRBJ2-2,CASSLALGQVRTGELFF
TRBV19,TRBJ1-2,CASSIPEVGQKLYGYTF